Described below is a single T cell receptor beta chain sequence and its context. Its antigen is not known. Germline values: CDR1 MDHEN, CDR2 SYDVKM. The CDR3 contains 15 residues. The V and J ends lost 3 bases and 2 bases, in that order; junction bases with no gene match: 7. The data derive from a study of shared clonotypes between healthy human individuals. Study overall: Sampling drew on donors who were two women and a few men aged 18 to 49.

The data were produced by immunoSEQ multiplex PCR, yet TCRdb's version contains in-frame clones alone and is incomplete. The repertoire consists of roughly 2.5 million clones, with more than 80% occurring once and the leading ten covering more than 0.12%. Points from the study as a whole: Large depth notwithstanding, sorted-subset sequencing proved incomplete by rarefaction. The authors expected sequencing depth to affect clonotype sharing among donors.

The chain recombines TRBV28 with TRBJ2-7; 7 bases fit TRBD2. This sequence originates from a man younger than 35 in good health. Material: naive CD4+ T cells sorted from blood. Subset specified: CD45RA+ positively selected. CDR3 DNA sequence: TGTGCCAGCAGTTTTGCCGGGACTAAAACCTACGAGCAGTACTTC. This sequence encodes CASSFAGTKTYEQYF.